The 26 T cell receptor beta chains reported below all come from one sample, sequenced in a study of long-term antiretroviral therapy in people with HIV. The immunoSEQ assay was v3.0, run at survey level. Generated by immunoSEQ multiplex PCR, the TCRdb table keeps only in-frame clones and is missing some. The sample lists some 25,000 clones; 79% were seen once. The sequenced sample was unsorted PBMCs, obtained 2.1 years after starting antiretroviral therapy. The receptors were sampled from a young man with HIV.

The chain combines TRBV5-8 with TRBJ1-6, with 9 bases fitting TRBD1. Per germline, CDR1 SGHTS and CDR2 YDEGEE. The CDR3 runs 15 residues. The V gene end was trimmed by 4 bases and the J gene end by 9 bases; junction bases not matched to a gene: 8. DNA for the CDR3: TGTGCCAGCAGCGAGGAGGACAGGGGCGCTTCACCCCTCCACTTT. This codes for CASSEEDRGASPLHF.

The chain couples TRBV25-1 to TRBJ2-7, with 7 bases lining up with TRBD1. The ends lost 4 bases at V and 4 bases at J; junction bases unmatched: 1. CDR3 size: 12 residues. Germline CDR1 and CDR2: MGHDK and SYGVNS. The CDR3 DNA reads TGTGCCAGCAGTGGGGACAGTTACGAGCAGTACTTC. This translates into CASSGDSYEQYF.

The gene calls are TRBV5-1 and TRBJ2-7, with TRBD1 identical over 9 bases. The CDR3 sequence is 16 residues long. Germline V lookup: CDR1 SGHRS, CDR2 YFSETQ. J lost 6 bases, V lost 4 bases, and 14 bases had no gene match. In DNA, the CDR3 is TGCGCCAGCAGCATTATCCCCTCCGGGACAGGGTTCGAGCAGTACTTC. This translates into CASSIIPSGTGFEQYF.

This clone was picked up a small number of times. The chain employs TRBV6-6 and TRBJ1-6; D is uncertain. Trimming took 3 bases from V and 6 from J, leaving 9 bases between them. The length of the CDR3 is 14 residues. Germline loops: CDR1 MNHNY, CDR2 SVGAGI (reference sequence). The DNA of the CDR3 is TGTGCCAGCAGTTATTCTGCACTTAATTCACCCCTCCACTTT. Protein sequence: CASSYSALNSPLHF.

This clone was observed a handful of times. The chain uses TRBV4-1 and TRBJ1-3; D gene unclear. Germline CDR1 is MGHRA and CDR2 is YSYEKL. V shed 4 bases and J shed 1 base, with 5 bases lying between them. The CDR3 spans 13 residues. The CDR3 spells CASSPPSGNTIYF. The DNA for the CDR3 is TGCGCCAGCAGCCCTCCATCTGGAAACACCATATATTTT.

The chain carries TRBV28 and TRBJ1-6; D unresolved. V was pared by 5 bases and J by 0 bases, with 11 bases between. The CDR3 is 16 residues long. Germline V CDR1 and CDR2: MDHEN, SYDVKM. CDR3 DNA: TGTGCCAGCAGTCCCTACTTCCCCTCCTATAATTCACCCCTCCACTTT. Translation: CASSPYFPSYNSPLHF.

This chain connects TRBV27 to TRBJ2-7, with 7 bases aligning to TRBD1. The CDR3 consists of 12 residues. Looked up from germline, CDR1 is MNHEY and CDR2 is SMNVEV (reference sequence). Trimming at V came to 5 bases and at J to 10 bases, leaving 8 bases not matched to a gene. The CDR3, as DNA: TGTGCCAGCAGTACCACTGACAGGGTACAGTACTTC. Amino acids: CASSTTDRVQYF.

This clone was observed a few times. CDR3 in amino acids: CASSLEGPPGPGANVLTF. In nucleotides, the CDR3 is TGTGCCAGCAGCTTAGAGGGGCCGCCAGGGCCTGGGGCCAACGTCCTGACTTTC. The gene calls are TRBV7-9 and TRBJ2-6, with D possibly matching TRBD1 (5 bases). The CDR3 is made up of 18 amino acids. V gave up 1 base and J gave up 2 bases, with 15 bases separating them. Per the germline V gene, CDR1 is SEHNR and CDR2 is FQNEAQ (reference sequence).

This clone appeared a few times. The chain links TRBV2 to TRBJ2-7; 8 bases are shared with TRBD1. There are 14 residues in the CDR3. Germline lookup yields CDR1 SNHLY and CDR2 FYNNEI. Germline trimming cut 6 bases from V and 1 base from J; bases unmatched to any gene: 5. As DNA, the CDR3 is TGTGCCAGCAGCGGGACAGGTGGGTCCTACGAGCAGTACTTC. Translated, it gives CASSGTGGSYEQYF.

The chain joins TRBV30 to TRBJ1-5; the match to TRBD1 covers 8 bases. The V gene's germline CDR1 is GTSNPN and CDR2 SVGIG (reference sequence). Unmatched junction bases numbered 3, after V lost 3 bases and J lost 5 bases. The CDR3 contains 13 residues. CDR3 nucleotides: TGTGCCTGGAGAACAGGGGGTGATCAGCCCCAGCATTTT. Translated, it gives CAWRTGGDQPQHF.

The chain has TRBV27 and TRBJ2-5, with a tentative D call TRBD2 (5 bases). Germline CDR1 MNHEY, CDR2 SMNVEV (reference sequence). Trimming stripped 1 base from V and 0 bases from J, with 12 bases between. This CDR3 spans 16 amino acids. CDR3 amino acids: CASSLFASRNQETQYF. The CDR3 DNA sequence: TGTGCCAGCAGTTTATTCGCTAGCCGAAACCAAGAGACCCAGTACTTC.

This clone has a single count. The gene calls are TRBV4-2 and TRBJ2-2; D is undetermined. Germline V gene sequence: CDR1 LGHNA, CDR2 YNFKEQ. The CDR3 runs 16 residues. V lost 4 bases and J 4 bases, leaving 16 bases between the germline ends. Here the CDR3 DNA reads TGTGCCAGCAGCCTGTCTTGGCGAGAGATCACCGGGGAGCTGTTTTTT. Protein sequence: CASSLSWREITGELFF.

The chain recombines TRBV5-1 with TRBJ2-3; D may be TRBD1 (6 bases). The CDR3 has 14 amino acids. Germline values: CDR1 SGHRS, CDR2 YFSETQ. Between the trimmed V and J ends, which lost 0 bases and 2 bases, there was a span of 7 bases. The CDR3 loop is CASSLGDTTDTQYF. The CDR3 DNA is TGCGCCAGCAGCTTGGGGGACACCACAGATACGCAGTATTTT.

This clone was observed a few times. The chain has TRBV5-6 and TRBJ2-7, with a weak D call TRBD1 (5 bases). There are 15 residues in the CDR3. V was pared by 4 bases and J by 4 bases, with 18 bases between. Germline CDR1 reads SGHDT; CDR2 reads YYEEEE. The CDR3 region has the DNA TGTGCCAGCAGCGGTTTGAAGGGGCGACAGTACGAGCAGTACTTC. This translates into CASSGLKGRQYEQYF.

This rearrangement joins TRBV7-9 to TRBJ1-1; 10 nucleotides agree with TRBD1. V shed 4 bases, J shed 0 bases, and the junction held 2 bases outside the gene matches. Germline V gives CDR1 SEHNR, CDR2 FQNEAQ (reference sequence). CDR3 length: 15 amino acids. CDR3 bases: TGTGCCAGCAGCTCGGGGACAGGGGTGAACACTGAAGCTTTCTTT. It translates to CASSSGTGVNTEAFF.

CDR3 protein: CASSLPIPGQGSGNTIYF. The CDR3 coding sequence is TGTGCCAGCAGTTTACCTATACCGGGACAAGGGTCCGGAAACACCATATATTTT. The chain carries TRBV28 and TRBJ1-3, with TRBD1 as a possible D gene (6 bases). This CDR3 comprises 18 residues. Trimming shortened V by 2 bases and J by 4 bases, and 21 bases separated the two germline ends. CDR1 and CDR2 from the germline V gene are MDHEN and SYDVKM.

The V gene is TRBV5-1, the J gene TRBJ2-5; tentatively, D is TRBD2 (5 bases). Germline V gene lookup returns CDR1 SGHRS and CDR2 YFSETQ. The CDR3 spans 16 residues. V lost 0 bases, J lost 5 bases, and 17 bases lay in between. The CDR3: CASSLDFGNRRETQYF. CDR3 nucleotides: TGCGCCAGCAGCTTGGATTTCGGGAACCGCAGGGAGACCCAGTACTTC.

V usage is TRBV6-1 and J usage is TRBJ1-1; D possibly corresponds to TRBD1 (5 bases). CDR1 and CDR2 (germline): MNHNS, SASEGT. The CDR3 sequence is 17 residues long. Between the trimmed V and J ends, which lost 0 bases and 5 bases, there was a span of 19 bases. Here the CDR3 DNA reads TGTGCCAGCAGTGAAGCGAGGACAAGCCAAAGGAGAACTGAAGCTTTCTTT. It encodes CASSEARTSQRRTEAFF.

The V call is TRBV5-6, the J call TRBJ2-3, with D possibly TRBD2 on 6 matching bases. V lost 3 bases and J lost 2, with 10 bases in between. The CDR3 is 14 amino acids. CDR1 SGHDT and CDR2 YYEEEE come from the germline V gene. The CDR3 spells CASSWRGITDTQYF. CDR3 DNA: TGTGCCAGCAGCTGGCGGGGCATCACAGATACGCAGTATTTT.

Sample share makes this clone medium-sized. CDR3 bases: TGTGCCAGCAGTTTCCTATCCTCGGCCGGGGAGCTGTTTTTT. Protein: CASSFLSSAGELFF. The rearrangement uses TRBV27 and TRBJ2-2; D remains unclear. Trimming removed 3 bases from V and 6 bases from J, with 11 bases in between. This CDR3 has 14 amino acids. Germline CDR1 and CDR2: MNHEY and SMNVEV (reference sequence).

The chain couples TRBV9 to TRBJ2-3, with a weak D call TRBD2 (6 bases). Germline V gene data show CDR1 as SGDLS and CDR2 as YYNGEE. The V end lost 3 bases, the J end lost 0 bases, and 11 bases lay between the germline ends. The CDR3 runs to 15 residues. CDR3 coding DNA: TGTGCCAGCAGCGGTGGGGGGACTAGCACAGATACGCAGTATTTT. It codes for CASSGGGTSTDTQYF.

The chain is built from TRBV18 and TRBJ2-7, with D perhaps TRBD2 (5 bases). Germline V lookup: CDR1 KGHSH, CDR2 LQKENI. V lost 2 bases, J lost 5 bases, and 10 bases lay in between. The CDR3 runs 13 residues. The CDR3 DNA reads TGTGCCAGCTCACCAAAGCGGAGCAACGAGCAGTACTTC. Its translation: CASSPKRSNEQYF.

The rearrangement joins TRBV5-1 to TRBJ2-2; D is possibly TRBD1 or TRBD2 (6 bases each). CDR3 size: 17 residues. Germline CDR1 and CDR2: SGHRS and YFSETQ. Trimming pared 0 bases from V and 0 bases from J, leaving 12 bases between. The CDR3 loop reads CASSLVPRGANTGELFF. CDR3 DNA: TGCGCCAGCAGCTTGGTTCCAAGGGGGGCGAACACCGGGGAGCTGTTTTTT.

The gene calls are TRBV11-2 and TRBJ2-7; D remains ambiguous. The CDR3 consists of 14 residues. Looked up from germline, CDR1 is SGHAT and CDR2 is FQNNGV. V was trimmed by 1 base and J by 1 base, leaving 8 bases between them. The CDR3 sequence is CASSLAPRSYEQYF. The CDR3 nucleotides are TGTGCCAGCAGCTTAGCGCCTCGTTCCTACGAGCAGTACTTC.

V gene TRBV7-2 combines with J gene TRBJ1-5, with TRBD1 as a possible D gene (6 bases). The CDR3 is made up of 13 amino acids. Trimming removed 7 bases from V and 4 bases from J, with 11 bases in between. CDR1 is SGHTA and CDR2 is FQGNSA in the germline V gene. CDR3 in amino acids: CASTGGQNQPQHF. The CDR3, as DNA: TGTGCCAGCACCGGGGGACAAAATCAGCCCCAGCATTTT.

This rearrangement joins TRBV14 to TRBJ1-4; D not certain. V lost 1 base and J 8 bases, leaving 14 bases between the germline ends. CDR1 and CDR2 (germline): SGHDN, FVKESK. The length of the CDR3 is 15 residues. Here the CDR3 reads CASSQVAGYNEKLFF. The CDR3 DNA reads as TGTGCCAGCAGCCAAGTTGCCGGGTATAACGAAAAACTGTTTTTT.